Included here is one T cell receptor (beta chain) sequence, with context. This specimen comes from a study of blood T cells in healthy people across ages. The CDR3 is made up of 15 amino acids. A second about 6 to 12 cycle PCR used barcoded and J-beta primers. TCRdb ran MiXCR on the 5' RACE reads and lists one entry per CDR3 protein. The sample includes roughly 1.6 million distinct CDR3 sequences, around 36% of them seen just once. This sequence joins TRBV21-1 and TRBJ2-1. TRBV21-1 is designated a pseudogene. Sequencing was carried out using blood. This sequence originates from a woman younger than 45 in good health. The CDR3 region has the DNA TGTGCCAGCCAGTTGTTTACGACACAAAAAGGAAAGCAGTTCTTC. Protein product: CASQLFTTQKGKQFF.